This T cell receptor (beta chain) was sequenced during a study of resident and recirculating memory T cells in vitiligo. This clone was seen once. Using immunoSEQ multiplex PCR, the repertoire was profiled, and TCRdb retains in-frame clones only, with some absent. The sample lists roughly 80,000 clones, 92% occurring once. With V trimmed by 5 bases and J by 2 bases, 11 bases remained unmatched. The CDR3 has 18 residues. CDR1 and CDR2 from the germline V gene are SEHNR and FQNEAQ (reference sequence). V and J are TRBV7-9 and TRBJ2-3, with TRBD2 matching 12 bases. Sample: blood. The receptor comes from a male donor with vitiligo. The CDR3: CASSVTSGGTRVTDTQYF. Here the CDR3 DNA reads TGTGCCAGCAGCGTTACTAGCGGGGGGACTAGAGTCACAGATACGCAGTATTTT. The whole variable domain, remainder taken from reference TRBV7-9 and TRBJ2-3, is DTGVSQNPRHKITKRGQNVTFRCDPISEHNRLYWYRQTLGQGPEFLTYFQNEAQLEKSRLLSDRFSAERPKGSFSTLEIQRTEQGDSAMYLCASSVTSGGTRVTDTQYFGPGTRLTVL.